This T cell receptor (beta chain) came from a study of blood T cell repertoires in COVID-19. Study-level background: COVID-19 samples from acute and convalescent phases originated in the United States, Italy and Spain. Nucleic acid was either cDNA or gDNA, and it came from T cells, B-cell-depleted T cells, or PBMCs.

Per the authors' pipeline: The assay estimated nucleated cells by amplifying reference gene primers. This table comes from immunoSEQ multiplex PCR, and its TCRdb copy is limited to in-frame clones, with some not included. The V and J calls and clone size come from that table; D and trimming were worked out from the DNA. Among 130,000 to 150,000 clones listed, about 87% were seen once. This CDR3 is 18 amino acids long. With 0 bases clipped from V and 0 bases from J, the junction kept 8 bases outside the gene matches. Germline-derived CDR1 and CDR2 are MNHEY and SVGEGT. The material sequenced was peripheral blood. J is TRBJ1-5 and V is TRBV6-2 or TRBV6-3; 7 bases match TRBD1. This clonotype was obtained from a man over 45 who had recovered from COVID-19. This chain's CDR3 is CASSYSLNRGYSNQPQHF. CDR3 sequence (DNA): TGTGCCAGCAGTTACTCGTTGAACAGGGGTTATAGCAATCAGCCCCAGCATTTT.